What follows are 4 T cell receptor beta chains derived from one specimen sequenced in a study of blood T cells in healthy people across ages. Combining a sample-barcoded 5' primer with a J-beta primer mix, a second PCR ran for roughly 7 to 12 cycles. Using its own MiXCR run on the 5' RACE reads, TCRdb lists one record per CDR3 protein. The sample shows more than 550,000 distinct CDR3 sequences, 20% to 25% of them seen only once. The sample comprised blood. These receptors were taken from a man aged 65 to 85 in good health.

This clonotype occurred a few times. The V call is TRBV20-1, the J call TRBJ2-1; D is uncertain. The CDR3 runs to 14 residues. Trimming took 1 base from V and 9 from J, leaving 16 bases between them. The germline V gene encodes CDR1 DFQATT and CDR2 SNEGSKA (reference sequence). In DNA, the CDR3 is TGCAGTGCTAGAGTTGAAGTATCCCTGGGTGAGCAGTTCTTC. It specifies CSARVEVSLGEQFF.

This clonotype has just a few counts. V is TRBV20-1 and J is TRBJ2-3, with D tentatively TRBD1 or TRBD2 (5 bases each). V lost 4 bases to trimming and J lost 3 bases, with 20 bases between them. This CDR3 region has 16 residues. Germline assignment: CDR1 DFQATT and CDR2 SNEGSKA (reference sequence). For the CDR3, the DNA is TGCAGTGCTACCATTGGGCAGGGTGGAGGTACAGATACGCAGTATTTT. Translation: CSATIGQGGGTDTQYF.

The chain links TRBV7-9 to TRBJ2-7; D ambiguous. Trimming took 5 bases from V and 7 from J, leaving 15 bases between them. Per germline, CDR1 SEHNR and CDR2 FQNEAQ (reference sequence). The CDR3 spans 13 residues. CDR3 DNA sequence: TGTGCCAGCAGCGTAGGGTTTTCGACGGAGCAGTACTTC. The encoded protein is CASSVGFSTEQYF.

CDR3 loop: CASSLAISRQETQYF. DNA of the CDR3: TGCGCCAGCAGCTTGGCCATCAGTAGACAAGAGACCCAGTACTTC. V usage is TRBV5-1 and J usage is TRBJ2-5, with D hard to call. Germline values: CDR1 SGHRS, CDR2 YFSETQ. V was shortened by 0 bases and J by 2 bases, with 11 bases between the two germline ends. The CDR3 contains 15 residues.